What follows are 14 T cell receptor beta chains derived from one specimen sequenced in a study of control samples from healthy donors and cancer patients. Sequencing used immunoSEQ multiplex PCR; TCRdb keeps in-frame clones, though not all of them. The sample yields 45,000 to 60,000 clones, roughly 94% seen once. Sequenced sample: blood. The origin of the receptors is a man aged 30 to 45 in good health.

The rearrangement links TRBV11-2 to TRBJ2-1; 9 nucleotides align to TRBD1. CDR1 is SGHAT, CDR2 FQNNGV, per germline. The V gene end was trimmed by 5 bases and the J gene end by 2 bases; junction bases not matched to a gene: 10. The CDR3 spans 17 residues. The CDR3 DNA follows: TGTGCCAGCAGCCTATACGCCCGGGACAGGGCCTACAATGAGCAGTTCTTC. It codes for CASSLYARDRAYNEQFF.

The chain links TRBV6-5 to TRBJ2-1; tentative D call: TRBD1 (5 bases). The length of the CDR3 is 15 residues. Per germline, CDR1 MNHEY and CDR2 SVGAGI. V lost 3 bases, J lost 0 bases, and 9 bases lay in between. CDR3 sequence (DNA): TGTGCCAGCAGTTATTCCGACAGCTCCTACAATGAGCAGTTCTTC. Its protein product is CASSYSDSSYNEQFF.

V and J are TRBV6-1 and TRBJ2-7; no clear D. CDR1 is MNHNS, CDR2 SASEGT, per germline. This CDR3 spans 15 amino acids. V gave up 3 bases and J gave up 3 bases, with 15 bases separating them. CDR3 amino acids: CASSEYKVADYEQYF. CDR3 nucleotides: TGTGCCAGCAGTGAGTACAAAGTCGCAGACTACGAGCAGTACTTC.

V and J are TRBV3-1 (or the pseudogene TRBV3-2) and TRBJ2-3; D gene unclear. This CDR3 spans 13 amino acids. The germline V gene encodes CDR1 LGHDT and CDR2 YNNKEL (reference sequence). V was cut by 1 base and J by 6 bases, with 8 bases left in between. This chain's CDR3 is CASSQVERDTQYF. CDR3 coding DNA: TGTGCCAGCAGCCAAGTAGAACGGGATACGCAGTATTTT.

The V gene is TRBV28, the J gene TRBJ2-2; TRBD2 matches 12 bases. This CDR3 contains 16 residues. CDR1 and CDR2 from the germline V gene are MDHEN and SYDVKM. V shed 6 bases and J 5 bases; nucleotides not matched to a gene: 7. CDR3 bases: TGTGCCAGCAGACCGGGACTAGCGGGTTGGACCGGGGAGCTGTTTTTT. Translation gives CASRPGLAGWTGELFF.

The gene calls are TRBV11-2 and TRBJ1-2; 8 nucleotides agree with TRBD1. V dropped 1 base and J dropped 4; count of bases not matched to a gene: 2. Per germline, CDR1 SGHAT and CDR2 FQNNGV. This CDR3 has 14 residues. The CDR3 DNA follows: TGTGCCAGCAGCTTAGCAGGGGGCTTCTATGGCTACACCTTC. Translated: CASSLAGGFYGYTF.

For this clone: Germline and junction disagree at one end, which may indicate a read error. The V and J genes are TRBV7-7 and TRBJ2-1, with a possible D match to TRBD2 (6 bases). Germline V gene lookup returns CDR1 SSHAT and CDR2 FNYEAQ (reference sequence). CDR3 length: 12 residues. CDR3 sequence reads: CASSLAGGEQFF. CDR3 nucleotide sequence: TGTGCTAGCAGCTTGGCCGGGGGTGAGCAGTTCTTC.

In this sample, this clone turned up once. The chain links TRBV7-3 to TRBJ2-3; D ambiguous. The CDR3 covers 13 residues. Trimming stripped 4 bases from V and 3 bases from J, with 8 bases between. Germline loops: CDR1 SGHTA, CDR2 FQGTGA. CDR3 bases: TGTGCCAGCAGCTACACTACTACAGATACGCAGTATTTT. This translates into CASSYTTTDTQYF.

The table lists this clone with a few counts. The chain uses TRBV12-3 or TRBV12-4 and TRBJ1-1; unclear D gene. V lost 6 bases and J lost 1, with 9 bases in between. CDR3 length equals 13 residues. CDR3 protein: CASRGSPNTEAFF. The DNA of the CDR3 is TGTGCCAGCAGGGGGTCACCGAACACTGAAGCTTTCTTT.

The chain links TRBV6-5 to TRBJ2-3; unclear D gene. V was cut by 0 bases and J by 6 bases, with 7 bases left in between. CDR1 and CDR2 (germline): MNHEY, SVGAGI. The CDR3 spans 13 residues. In nucleotides, the CDR3 is TGTGCCAGCAGTTACTCGAAAGGGGATACGCAGTATTTT. Amino acid sequence: CASSYSKGDTQYF.

The chain joins TRBV27 to TRBJ2-5; no firm D call. This CDR3 spans 10 amino acids. Per germline, CDR1 MNHEY and CDR2 SMNVEV (reference sequence). With 6 bases removed from V and 1 base from J, the gap between germline ends came to 0 bases. CDR3 nucleotide sequence: TGTGCCAGCAGCCAAGAGACCCAGTACTTC. Residues: CASSQETQYF.

V usage is TRBV11-3 and J usage is TRBJ2-7, with D perhaps matching TRBD1 (5 bases). The V gene's germline CDR1 is SGHNT and CDR2 YENEEA. V lost 4 bases, J lost 4 bases, and 17 bases lay in between. The CDR3 has 15 amino acids. The CDR3 protein is CASSSTTGIQYEQYF. CDR3 sequence (DNA): TGTGCCAGCAGCTCGACAACAGGTATTCAGTACGAGCAGTACTTC.

The gene calls are TRBV25-1 and TRBJ1-1; the D gene is possibly TRBD1 (6 bases). The CDR3 contains 12 residues. Trimming pared 5 bases from V and 5 bases from J, leaving 9 bases between. Looked up from germline, CDR1 is MGHDK and CDR2 is SYGVNS. The CDR3 loop is CASSSTGTEAFF. In nucleotides, the CDR3 is TGTGCCAGCAGTTCAACAGGGACTGAAGCTTTCTTT.

The chain joins TRBV27 to TRBJ1-5; 7 nucleotides agree with TRBD1. The CDR3 is 17 residues long. Germline-derived CDR1 and CDR2 are MNHEY and SMNVEV (reference sequence). The V and J ends lost 4 bases and 0 bases, in that order; junction bases with no gene match: 9. CDR3 residues: CASSSRDRSLSNQPQHF. Here the CDR3 DNA reads TGTGCCAGCAGTTCCCGGGACAGAAGTCTTAGCAATCAGCCCCAGCATTTT.